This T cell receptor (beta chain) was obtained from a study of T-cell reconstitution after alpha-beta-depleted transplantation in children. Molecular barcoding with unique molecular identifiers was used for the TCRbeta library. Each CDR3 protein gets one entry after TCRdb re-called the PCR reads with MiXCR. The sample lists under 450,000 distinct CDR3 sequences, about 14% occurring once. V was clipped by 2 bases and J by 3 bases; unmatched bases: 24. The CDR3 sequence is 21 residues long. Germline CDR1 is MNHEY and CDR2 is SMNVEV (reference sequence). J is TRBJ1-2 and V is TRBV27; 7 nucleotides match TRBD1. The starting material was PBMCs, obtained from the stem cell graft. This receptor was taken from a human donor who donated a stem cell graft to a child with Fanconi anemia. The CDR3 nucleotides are TGTGCCAGCAGTTTAAGGTCGGTCCCGAGGGGGCAATTACGATTTGACTATGGCTACACCTTC. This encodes CASSLRSVPRGQLRFDYGYTF.